This T cell receptor beta chain was recovered during a study of technical replicates of blood from a handful of donors. Germline V gives CDR1 SNHLY, CDR2 FYNNEI. V lost 2 bases and J lost 5, with 7 bases in between. The CDR3 runs 13 residues. The data were produced by immunoSEQ multiplex PCR, yet TCRdb's version contains in-frame clones alone and is incomplete. The sample has 65,000 to 80,000 clones, less than 98% seen once. The source material was T cells isolated from PBMCs. This clonotype was obtained from a human donor in good health. V is TRBV2 and J is TRBJ1-5, with D tentatively TRBD1 (6 bases). The CDR3 sequence: CASSETGYQPQHF. Written as DNA, the CDR3 is TGTGCCAGCAGTGAAACAGGGTATCAGCCCCAGCATTTT.